The following is a TCR beta chain sequence with its context. The antigen is not known. These data originate in a study of cytomegalovirus exposure and HLA in healthy donors. Method: immunoSEQ multiplex PCR; TCRdb's copy keeps in-frame clones and lacks some. The sample comprises about 120,000 clones, 85% of which are singletons, and 2.1% rests with the top ten. Separate from the approximately 700-subject first cohort was the roughly 120-subject validation cohort, to which the donors belonged. Germline V gene sequence: CDR1 SGHAT, CDR2 FQNNGV. V lost 5 bases and J lost 0, with 16 bases in between. CDR3 length equals 16 residues. Study observations and caveats: Specific recognition of CMV antigens was confirmed in vitro for a few chains (all CMV-associated). With high specificity and sensitivity, the classifier reportedly diagnosed cytomegalovirus status.

The sequence came from a woman aged 25 to 39 in good health and CMV-seronegative. The chain recombines TRBV11-2 with TRBJ1-2; possibly TRBD1 for D (5 bases). The sample taken for sequencing was PBMCs. The CDR3 DNA follows: TGTGCCAGCAGCATCCGTGCGGGGGTGCCTAACTATGGCTACACCTTC. This codes for CASSIRAGVPNYGYTF. Combining the CDR3 with reference TRBV11-2 and TRBJ1-2 gives the whole variable domain EAGVAQSPRYKIIEKRQSVAFWCNPISGHATLYWYQQILGQGPKLLIQFQNNGVVDDSQLPKDRFSAERLKGVDSTLKIQPAKLEDSAVYLCASSIRAGVPNYGYTFGSGTRLTVV.